Shown below are 32 T cell receptor beta chains from a single sample sequenced in a study of T cell responses to AZD1222 COVID-19 vaccine. The assay was immunoSEQ multiplex PCR, and TCRdb's table has in-frame clones only and misses some. The sample consists of nearly 100,000 clones, approximately 90% of them appearing once. Sequences were derived from peripheral blood, sampled on day 0 of AZD1222 vaccination. The source of these receptors is an adult in good health.

The V gene is TRBV2, the J gene TRBJ1-1; 9 positions agree with TRBD1. Losses at the gene ends were 5 bases for V and 4 bases for J; bases not matched to a gene: 5. The length of the CDR3 is 14 residues. The V gene's germline CDR1 is SNHLY and CDR2 FYNNEI. The CDR3: CASSLGQGSTEAFF. The CDR3 region has the DNA TGTGCCAGCAGTTTGGGACAGGGAAGCACTGAAGCTTTCTTT.

This chain uses TRBV3-1 (or the pseudogene TRBV3-2) with TRBJ1-2, with 7 bases aligning to TRBD1. CDR1 and CDR2 from the germline V gene are LGHDT and YNNKEL (reference sequence). Germline trimming cut 4 bases from V and 6 bases from J; bases unmatched to any gene: 11. The CDR3 sequence is 15 residues long. Here the CDR3 reads CASSPNEGARNGYTF. Written as DNA, the CDR3 is TGTGCCAGCAGCCCCAATGAGGGGGCGCGTAATGGCTACACCTTC.

V is TRBV6-5 and J is TRBJ1-4; tentative D call: TRBD1 (6 bases). V was clipped by 2 bases and J by 5 bases, with 9 bases between them. The V gene's germline CDR1 is MNHEY and CDR2 SVGAGI. This CDR3 contains 14 residues. CDR3 nucleotides: TGTGCCAGCAGTTACAGGGGGGGGAATGAAAAACTGTTTTTT. Its translation is CASSYRGGNEKLFF.

V and J are TRBV18 and TRBJ2-2; the match to TRBD1 covers 8 bases. The CDR3 is made up of 15 amino acids. Unmatched junction bases numbered 4, after V lost 3 bases and J lost 4 bases. Germline V gene lookup returns CDR1 KGHSH and CDR2 LQKENI. CDR3 sequence: CASSPWTGSTGELFF. The CDR3 DNA sequence: TGTGCCAGCTCACCCTGGACAGGGTCCACCGGGGAGCTGTTTTTT.

This clone was seen a single time. The chain combines TRBV18 with TRBJ1-1; the match to TRBD1 covers 11 bases. The CDR3 contains 14 residues. V was clipped by 5 bases and J by 4 bases; unmatched bases: 3. Per the germline V gene, CDR1 is KGHSH and CDR2 is LQKENI. This CDR3 is CASSLDRGPTEAFF. The CDR3 bases are TGTGCCAGCTCATTGGACAGGGGGCCCACTGAAGCTTTCTTT.

The chain recombines TRBV19 with TRBJ1-2, with no clear D. Trimming shortened V by 7 bases and J by 0 bases, and 15 bases separated the two germline ends. The CDR3 is made up of 15 amino acids. The germline V gene has CDR1 LNHDA and CDR2 SQIVND (reference sequence). CDR3 in DNA: TGTGCCAGTACCCAGCCCACGTTAGCTAACTATGGCTACACCTTC. Translated: CASTQPTLANYGYTF.

The V gene is TRBV6-5, the J gene TRBJ1-1, with D unresolved. Trimming shortened V by 0 bases and J by 1 base, and 6 bases separated the two germline ends. This CDR3 has 14 residues. Germline V gene lookup returns CDR1 MNHEY and CDR2 SVGAGI. Here the CDR3 DNA reads TGTGCCAGCAGTTACTCGGGTCGGAACACTGAAGCTTTCTTT. Its protein is CASSYSGRNTEAFF.

The chain recombines TRBV7-2 with TRBJ2-7; 7 bases map to TRBD1. This CDR3 spans 14 amino acids. CDR1 SGHTA and CDR2 FQGNSA come from the germline V gene. The ends lost 1 base at V and 4 bases at J; junction bases unmatched: 4. The CDR3 DNA reads TGTGCCAGCAGCTTAGAGCTGGGACAGTACGAGCAGTACTTC. This codes for CASSLELGQYEQYF.

This chain links TRBV20-1 with TRBJ1-2; D is ambiguous. V shed 3 bases and J shed 6 bases, with 14 bases lying between them. Germline lookup yields CDR1 DFQATT and CDR2 SNEGSKA (reference sequence). CDR3 size: 13 residues. The CDR3 protein is CSASSGLEDGYTF. The CDR3 DNA sequence: TGCAGTGCTAGTTCTGGCCTAGAGGATGGCTACACCTTC.

The chain is built from TRBV29-1 and TRBJ1-3, with D perhaps matching TRBD1 (5 bases). The CDR3 loop spans 13 amino acids. V was clipped by 5 bases and J by 2 bases, with 10 bases between them. The germline gives CDR1 SQVTM, CDR2 ANQGSEA. The CDR3 nucleotides read TGCAGCGTTACACCCAGGGCTGGAAACACCATATATTTT. Protein product: CSVTPRAGNTIYF. The whole variable domain, filled in from reference TRBV29-1 and TRBJ1-3, reads SAVISQKPSRDICQRGTSLTIQCQVDSQVTMMFWYRQQPGQSLTLIATANQGSEATYESGFVIDKFPISRPNLTFSTLTVSNMSPEDSSIYLCSVTPRAGNTIYFGEGSWLTVV.

V is TRBV3-1 (or the pseudogene TRBV3-2) and J is TRBJ1-5; TRBD1 agrees at 7 bases. The ends lost 4 bases at V and 1 base at J; junction bases unmatched: 1. Per germline, CDR1 LGHDT and CDR2 YNNKEL (reference sequence). The CDR3 consists of 14 residues. The CDR3, as DNA: TGTGCCAGCAGCCTGGGACAGAGCAATCAGCCCCAGCATTTT. Translated: CASSLGQSNQPQHF.

This rearrangement joins TRBV12-3 or TRBV12-4 to TRBJ2-1; 8 bases map to TRBD2. This CDR3 is built from 11 residues. V lost 6 bases to trimming and J lost 8 bases; unmatched junction nucleotides: 0. The chain's CDR3 is CASSGGDEQFF. The CDR3 DNA sequence: TGTGCCAGCAGCGGGGGGGATGAGCAGTTCTTC.

CDR3 sequence reads: CASSLERSLGKLFF. The CDR3 DNA follows: TGTGCCAGCTCCCTCGAGCGGAGTTTAGGAAAACTGTTTTTT. The chain has TRBV27 and TRBJ1-4; D ambiguous. V was shortened by 8 bases and J by 10 bases, with 20 bases between the two germline ends. From germline, CDR1 is MNHEY and CDR2 SMNVEV (reference sequence). The CDR3 has 14 residues.

The gene calls are TRBV28 and TRBJ1-4; no firm D call. V shed 2 bases and J shed 0 bases, with 10 bases lying between them. CDR3 size: 16 residues. Germline values: CDR1 MDHEN, CDR2 SYDVKM. The CDR3 spells CASSLLAPATNEKLFF. The CDR3 DNA reads as TGTGCCAGCAGTTTACTGGCACCAGCAACTAATGAAAAACTGTTTTTT. The whole variable domain, remainder taken from reference TRBV28 and TRBJ1-4, is DVKVTQSSRYLVKRTGEKVFLECVQDMDHENMFWYRQDPGLGLRLIYFSYDVKMKEKGDIPEGYSVSREKKERFSLILESASTNQTSMYLCASSLLAPATNEKLFFGSGTQLSVL.

The chain recombines TRBV27 with TRBJ1-6, with a possible D match to TRBD1 (5 bases). The CDR3 is 14 residues long. Germline CDR1 reads MNHEY; CDR2 reads SMNVEV (reference sequence). The V end was cut by 6 bases, the J end by 9 bases, with 15 bases between. CDR3 coding DNA: TGTGCCAGCAGCCACCGGGGCTTTGTTTCACCCCTCCACTTT. Its protein is CASSHRGFVSPLHF.

The chain is built from TRBV6-5 and TRBJ1-2; D is possibly TRBD1 (5 bases). The ends were cut back, 6 bases at V and 8 bases at J, with 19 bases in the middle. The CDR3 sequence is 14 residues long. Germline CDR1 reads MNHEY; CDR2 reads SVGAGI. The CDR3 here is CASRTTGSPRGYTF. DNA of the CDR3: TGTGCCAGCAGAACAACAGGTTCCCCCAGGGGCTACACCTTC.

A single count supports this clone. This chain links TRBV7-9 with TRBJ1-2; D perhaps matches TRBD1 (6 bases). In germline, CDR1 is SEHNR, CDR2 FQNEAQ (reference sequence). This CDR3 comprises 13 residues. V was shortened by 4 bases and J by 5 bases, with 11 bases between the two germline ends. The CDR3 sequence: CASSSGEGYGYTF. DNA of the CDR3: TGTGCCAGCAGCTCAGGGGAGGGGTATGGCTACACCTTC.

V is TRBV12-5 and J is TRBJ1-5, with D unclear. This CDR3 contains 17 residues. Germline CDR1 is LGHNT and CDR2 is FRNRAP. With 2 bases removed from V and 1 base from J, the gap between germline ends came to 15 bases. Written as DNA, the CDR3 is TGTGCTAGTGGTTTGCCCCTCGCGGGTTCAAGCAATCAGCCCCAGCATTTT. Encoded protein: CASGLPLAGSSNQPQHF.

The J gene is TRBJ2-2, the V gene TRBV5-1; 9 bases line up with TRBD2. The J segment lost 6 bases and the V segment lost 4 bases, leaving 7 bases of the junction unmatched. Germline assignment: CDR1 SGHRS and CDR2 YFSETQ. CDR3 length equals 15 residues. As DNA, the CDR3 is TGCGCCAGCAGCCCGACTAGCGGTGAGGCCGGGGAGCTGTTTTTT. Protein sequence: CASSPTSGEAGELFF.

CDR3 DNA: TGTGCCACCAAACAGGGGTTCCAAGAGACCCAGTACTTC. Protein: CATKQGFQETQYF. This chain connects TRBV15 to TRBJ2-5; TRBD1 aligns across 7 bases. This CDR3 has 13 residues. Unmatched junction bases numbered 3, after V lost 7 bases and J lost 1 base. The germline V gene has CDR1 LNHNV and CDR2 YYDKDF (reference sequence).

Written as DNA, the CDR3 is TGTGCCAGTAGTGGGGACAGGGGCAGGAACACCGGGGAGCTGTTTTTT. Translated: CASSGDRGRNTGELFF. The chain uses TRBV19 and TRBJ2-2, with 10 nucleotides matching TRBD1. The CDR3 sequence is 16 residues long. Unmatched junction bases numbered 4, after V lost 5 bases and J lost 1 base. The germline CDR1 and CDR2 sequences are LNHDA and SQIVND (reference sequence). The full variable domain, in which reference TRBV19 and TRBJ2-2 provide the parts outside the CDR3, is DGGITQSPKYLFRKEGQNVTLSCEQNLNHDAMYWYRQDPGQGLRLIYYSQIVNDFQKGDIAEGYSVSREKKESFPLTVTSAQKNPTAFYLCASSGDRGRNTGELFFGEGSRLTVL.

The chain carries TRBV7-9 and TRBJ2-1; D unresolved. The CDR3 length is 11 residues. Germline CDR1 and CDR2: SEHNR and FQNEAQ (reference sequence). Trimming took off 3 bases at V and 9 bases at J, with 6 bases between the two ends. The DNA for the CDR3 is TGTGCCAGCAGCTTTAGCAGTGAGCAGTTCTTC. Translating gives CASSFSSEQFF.

The V call is TRBV18, the J call TRBJ2-3; tentatively, D is TRBD1 (6 bases). Germline V CDR1 and CDR2: KGHSH, LQKENI. This CDR3 is built from 14 residues. Trimming took 6 bases from V and 5 from J, leaving 15 bases between them. In DNA, the CDR3 is TGTGCCAGCTCTTCCGGGACACAGGGAGATACGCAGTATTTT. The encoded protein is CASSSGTQGDTQYF.

The rearrangement links TRBV5-6 to TRBJ1-4, with D perhaps TRBD1 (5 bases). Between the trimmed V and J ends, which lost 3 bases and 3 bases, there was a span of 15 bases. Germline V gene sequence: CDR1 SGHDT, CDR2 YYEEEE. The CDR3 runs to 16 residues. CDR3 amino acids: CASSSNSGRPNEKLFF. The CDR3 bases are TGTGCCAGCAGCTCGAATTCAGGGCGACCTAATGAAAAACTGTTTTTT.

This clone has more than one count but fewer than ten. This rearrangement joins TRBV19 to TRBJ1-6, with a possible D match to TRBD1 (6 bases). The CDR3 spans 17 residues. Germline loops: CDR1 LNHDA, CDR2 SQIVND (reference sequence). V shed 4 bases and J shed 4 bases, with 17 bases lying between them. CDR3 sequence reads: CASSKRTEYDYNSPLHF. The CDR3 nucleotides are TGTGCCAGTAGTAAAAGGACAGAATATGATTATAATTCACCCCTCCACTTT. The entire variable domain, with the rest obtained from reference TRBV19 and TRBJ1-6, is as follows: DGGITQSPKYLFRKEGQNVTLSCEQNLNHDAMYWYRQDPGQGLRLIYYSQIVNDFQKGDIAEGYSVSREKKESFPLTVTSAQKNPTAFYLCASSKRTEYDYNSPLHFGNGTRLTVT.

Comment on this clone: Distinct nucleotide sequences in the sample also encode this CDR3. The chain recombines TRBV18 with TRBJ1-1, with a tentative D call TRBD1 (5 bases). Germline-derived CDR1 and CDR2 are KGHSH and LQKENI. V lost 3 bases, J lost 3 bases, and 11 bases lay in between. The CDR3 covers 14 residues. This CDR3 reads CASSPRGGDTEAFF. CDR3 DNA: TGTGCCAGCTCACCTCGGGGGGGGGACACTGAAGCTTTCTTT. The full variable domain, its missing parts supplied by reference TRBV18 and TRBJ1-1, is NAGVMQNPRHLVRRRGQEARLRCSPMKGHSHVYWYRQLPEEGLKFMVYLQKENIIDESGMPKERFSAEFPKEGPSILRIQQVVRGDSAAYFCASSPRGGDTEAFFGQGTRLTVV.

This chain connects TRBV5-6 to TRBJ2-3; 9 bases match TRBD2. Germline V gene sequence: CDR1 SGHDT, CDR2 YYEEEE. J lost 1 base, V lost 4 bases, and 16 bases had no gene match. The CDR3 runs 19 residues. CDR3 coding DNA: TGTGCCAGCAGCCGAAGGGGGACTAGCCCGCGCTTGGGCACAGATACGCAGTATTTT. Protein sequence: CASSRRGTSPRLGTDTQYF. Full variable domain (rest looked up from reference TRBV5-6 and TRBJ2-3): DAGVTQSPTHLIKTRGQQVTLRCSPKSGHDTVSWYQQALGQGPQFIFQYYEEEERQRGNFPDRFSGHQFPNYSSELNVNALLLGDSALYLCASSRRGTSPRLGTDTQYFGPGTRLTVL.

This clone has only one observation. J is TRBJ2-2 and V is TRBV2; weak D call: TRBD1 (6 bases). Germline V CDR1 and CDR2: SNHLY, FYNNEI. CDR3 length equals 13 residues. V dropped 6 bases and J dropped 6 bases, with 11 bases sitting between them. In nucleotides, the CDR3 is TGTGCCAGCAGGCCCGACAGGTCCGGGGAGCTGTTTTTT. As protein: CASRPDRSGELFF. Filled out from reference TRBV2 and TRBJ2-2, the complete variable domain reads EPEVTQTPSHQVTQMGQEVILRCVPISNHLYFYWYRQILGQKVEFLVSFYNNEISEKSEIFDDQFSVERPDGSNFTLKIRSTKLEDSAMYFCASRPDRSGELFFGEGSRLTVL.

This clone was seen a single time. The chain carries TRBV6-1 and TRBJ2-7; 9 bases line up with TRBD1. J gave up 7 bases and V 1 base, and 5 bases lay outside the gene matches. Germline V gives CDR1 MNHNS, CDR2 SASEGT. This CDR3 spans 14 amino acids. This chain's CDR3 is CASSEDRGLREQYF. The DNA of the CDR3 is TGTGCCAGCAGTGAAGACAGGGGGCTAAGGGAGCAGTACTTC.

This chain uses TRBV12-5 with TRBJ2-7; TRBD2 is a possible D gene (6 bases). CDR3 length equals 14 residues. Germline values: CDR1 LGHNT, CDR2 FRNRAP. Trimming removed 4 bases from V and 3 bases from J, with 13 bases in between. For the CDR3, the DNA is TGTGCTAGTGGTTCGCCGGGACTCGACTACGAGCAGTACTTC. This gives the protein CASGSPGLDYEQYF.

This clone appeared a few times. The chain uses TRBV18 and TRBJ2-7; 7 positions match TRBD1. The CDR3 loop spans 15 amino acids. The J segment lost 5 bases and the V segment lost 5 bases, leaving 12 bases of the junction unmatched. Germline lookup yields CDR1 KGHSH and CDR2 LQKENI. The CDR3 spells CASSERDSGYDEQYF. The CDR3 nucleotides read TGTGCCAGCTCAGAACGGGACAGCGGCTACGACGAGCAGTACTTC.

This clone has ten or more counts. The V and J genes are TRBV7-2 and TRBJ2-5, with 12 bases fitting TRBD2. Unmatched junction bases numbered 4, after V lost 7 bases and J lost 1 base. This CDR3 contains 15 residues. CDR1 is SGHTA and CDR2 is FQGNSA in the germline V gene. The CDR3 protein is CASNLAGGFQETQYF. The DNA of the CDR3 is TGTGCCAGCAACCTAGCGGGGGGGTTCCAAGAGACCCAGTACTTC.